The present T cell receptor (beta chain) was sequenced within a study of blood T cell repertoires in COVID-19. This clone was found once. The germline V and J ends were trimmed by 3 bases and 3 bases, with 23 bases remaining between them. Germline CDR1 is SGHAT and CDR2 is FQNNGV. The CDR3 is made up of 18 amino acids. Assay: immunoSEQ multiplex PCR; the TCRdb copy retains only in-frame clones and omits some. The sample has tens of thousands of clones; 65% to 85% are singletons. This rearrangement joins TRBV11-2 to TRBJ1-2; possibly TRBD1 for D (5 bases). This TCR came from a woman aged 55-70 years with acute or convalescent COVID-19. The sequenced sample consisted of peripheral blood. Here the CDR3 reads CASSFSGTGSAGDYGYTF. CDR3 sequence (DNA): TGTGCCAGCAGCTTTTCGGGTACAGGCTCCGCGGGGGACTATGGCTACACCTTC.